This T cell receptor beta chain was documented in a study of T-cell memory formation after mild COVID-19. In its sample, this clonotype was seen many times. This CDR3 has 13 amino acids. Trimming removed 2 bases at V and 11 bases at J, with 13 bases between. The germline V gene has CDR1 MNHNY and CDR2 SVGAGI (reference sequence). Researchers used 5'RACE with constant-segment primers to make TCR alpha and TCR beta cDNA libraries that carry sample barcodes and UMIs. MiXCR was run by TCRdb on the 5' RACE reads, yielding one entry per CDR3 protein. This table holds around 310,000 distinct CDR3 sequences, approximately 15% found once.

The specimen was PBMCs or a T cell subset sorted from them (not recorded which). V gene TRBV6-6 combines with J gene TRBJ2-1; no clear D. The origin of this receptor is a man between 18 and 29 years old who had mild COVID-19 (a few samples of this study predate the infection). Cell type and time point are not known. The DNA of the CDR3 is TGTGCCAGCAGTTACGATTCCACAATGAAGCAGTTCTTC. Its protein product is CASSYDSTMKQFF.